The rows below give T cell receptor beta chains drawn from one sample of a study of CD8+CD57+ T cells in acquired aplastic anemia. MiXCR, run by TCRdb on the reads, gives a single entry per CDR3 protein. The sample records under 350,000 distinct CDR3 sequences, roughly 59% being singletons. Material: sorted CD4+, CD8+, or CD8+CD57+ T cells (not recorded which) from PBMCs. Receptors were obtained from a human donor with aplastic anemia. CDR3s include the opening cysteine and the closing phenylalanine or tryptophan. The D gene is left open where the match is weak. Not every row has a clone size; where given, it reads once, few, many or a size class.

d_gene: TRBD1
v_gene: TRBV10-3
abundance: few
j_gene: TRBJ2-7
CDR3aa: CAISSDRAGEQYF
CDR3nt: TGTGCCATCAGCTCGGACAGGGCGGGTGAGCAGTACTTC

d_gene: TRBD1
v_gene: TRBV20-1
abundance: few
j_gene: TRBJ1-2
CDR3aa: CSARAGGDGYTF
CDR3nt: TGCAGTGCTAGGGCAGGGGGCGATGGCTACACCTTC

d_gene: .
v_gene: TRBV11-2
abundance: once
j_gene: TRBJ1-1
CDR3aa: CASSFSTGAFF
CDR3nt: TGTGCCAGCAGCTTTTCAACAGGAGCTTTCTTT

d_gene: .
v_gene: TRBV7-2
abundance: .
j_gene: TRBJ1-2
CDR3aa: CASSSGFNYGYTF
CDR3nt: TGTGCCAGCAGCTCGGGCTTCAACTATGGCTACACCTTC

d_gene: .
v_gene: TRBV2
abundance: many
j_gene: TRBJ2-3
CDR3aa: CASSVRATDTQYF
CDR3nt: TGTGCCAGCAGCGTGCGCGCCACAGATACGCAGTATTTT

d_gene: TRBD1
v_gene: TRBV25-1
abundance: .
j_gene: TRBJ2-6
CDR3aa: CASSETGTGANVLTF
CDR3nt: TGTGCCAGCAGTGAGACAGGGACTGGGGCCAACGTCCTGACTTTC

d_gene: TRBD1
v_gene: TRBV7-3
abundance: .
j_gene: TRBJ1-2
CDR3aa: CASSSGQGYGYTF
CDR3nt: TGTGCCAGCAGCTCGGGACAGGGGTATGGCTACACCTTC

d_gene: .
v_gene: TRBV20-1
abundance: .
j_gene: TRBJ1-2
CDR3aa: CSASGPRVYGGYTF
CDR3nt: TGCAGTGCTAGCGGCCCTCGGGTTTACGGAGGCTACACCTTC

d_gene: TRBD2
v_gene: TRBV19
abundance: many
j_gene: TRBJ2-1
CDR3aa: CASRGLARNEQFF
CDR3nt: TGTGCCAGTAGGGGACTAGCTAGAAATGAGCAGTTCTTC

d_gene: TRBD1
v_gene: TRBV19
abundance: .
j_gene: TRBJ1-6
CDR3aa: CASTSTGQGSPLHF
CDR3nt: TGTGCCAGTACCTCGACAGGGCAGGGTTCACCCCTCCACTTT

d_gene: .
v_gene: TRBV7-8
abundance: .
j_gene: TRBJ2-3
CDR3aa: CASSLVAGPTDTQYF
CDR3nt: TGTGCCAGCAGCTTAGTCGCAGGGCCAACAGATACGCAGTATTTT

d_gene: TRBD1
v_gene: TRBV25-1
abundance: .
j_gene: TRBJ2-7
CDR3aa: CASKSSGRTGASYEQYF
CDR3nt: TGTGCCAGCAAATCCTCAGGCAGGACAGGAGCCTCCTACGAGCAGTACTTC

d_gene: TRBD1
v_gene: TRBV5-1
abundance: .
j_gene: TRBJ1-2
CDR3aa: CASSPDGTGGVSNYGYTF
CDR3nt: TGCGCCAGCAGCCCCGACGGGACAGGTGGAGTCTCCAACTATGGCTACACCTTC

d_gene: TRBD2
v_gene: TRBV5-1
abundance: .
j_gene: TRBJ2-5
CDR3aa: CASSLSTGGIQETQYF
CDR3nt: TGCGCCAGCAGCTTGTCAACGGGAGGGATCCAAGAGACCCAGTACTTC

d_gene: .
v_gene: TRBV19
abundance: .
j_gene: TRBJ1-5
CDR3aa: CASSILSGANNQPQHF
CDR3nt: TGTGCCAGTAGTATATTGTCAGGGGCGAACAATCAGCCCCAGCATTTT

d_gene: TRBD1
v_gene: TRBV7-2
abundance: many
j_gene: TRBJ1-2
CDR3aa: CASSSPRTGGTYGYTF
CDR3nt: TGTGCCAGCAGCTCGCCGCGGACAGGGGGTACCTATGGCTACACCTTC

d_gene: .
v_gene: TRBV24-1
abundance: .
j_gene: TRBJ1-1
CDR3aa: CATSLAPGRASGTEAFF
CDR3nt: TGTGCCACCAGCCTCGCTCCTGGGCGGGCCTCGGGCACTGAAGCTTTCTTT

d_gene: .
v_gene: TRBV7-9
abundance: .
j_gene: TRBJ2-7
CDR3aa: CASSFLGRVEQYF
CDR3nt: TGTGCCAGCAGCTTCTTGGGTAGGGTTGAGCAGTACTTC

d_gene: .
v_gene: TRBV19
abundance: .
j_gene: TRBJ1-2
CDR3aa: CASSMRPYGYTF
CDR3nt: TGTGCCAGTAGTATGAGGCCTTATGGCTACACCTTC

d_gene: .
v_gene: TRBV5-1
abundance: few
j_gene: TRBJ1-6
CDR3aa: CASSARDSPLHF
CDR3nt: TGCGCCAGCAGCGCCAGGGACTCACCCCTCCACTTT

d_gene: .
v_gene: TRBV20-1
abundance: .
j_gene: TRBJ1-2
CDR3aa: CSARDERGFYVYGYTF
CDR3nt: TGCAGTGCTAGAGATGAGAGGGGGTTCTACGTCTATGGCTACACCTTC

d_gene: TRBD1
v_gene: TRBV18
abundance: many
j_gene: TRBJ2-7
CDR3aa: CASSLGQGPSYEQYF
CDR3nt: TGTGCCAGCTCACTGGGACAGGGACCCTCCTACGAGCAGTACTTC

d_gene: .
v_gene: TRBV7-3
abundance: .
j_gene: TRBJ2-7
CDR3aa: CASSLRPDEQYF
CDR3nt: TGTGCCAGCAGCTTAAGGCCGGACGAGCAGTACTTC

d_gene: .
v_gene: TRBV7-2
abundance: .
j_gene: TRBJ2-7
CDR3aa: CASSSPTSYEQYF
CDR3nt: TGTGCCAGCAGCTCGCCTACATCCTACGAGCAGTACTTC

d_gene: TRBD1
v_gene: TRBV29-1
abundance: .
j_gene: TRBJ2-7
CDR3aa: CSAGTGAYEQYF
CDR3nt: TGCAGCGCCGGGACAGGGGCCTACGAGCAGTACTTC

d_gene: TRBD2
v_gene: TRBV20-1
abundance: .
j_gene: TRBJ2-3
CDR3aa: CSAETSGMTDTQYF
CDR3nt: TGCAGTGCTGAAACTAGCGGGATGACAGATACGCAGTATTTT

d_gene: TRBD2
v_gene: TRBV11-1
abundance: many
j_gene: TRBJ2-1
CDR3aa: CASSQGLAGSDEQFF
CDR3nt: TGTGCCAGCAGCCAAGGACTAGCGGGATCGGATGAGCAGTTCTTC

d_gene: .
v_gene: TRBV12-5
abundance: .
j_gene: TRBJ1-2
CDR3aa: CASGLDRSDYTF
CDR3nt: TGTGCTAGTGGTTTAGACCGCTCAGACTACACCTTC

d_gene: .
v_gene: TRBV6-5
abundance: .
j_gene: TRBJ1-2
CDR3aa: CASRSRSVDGGYTF
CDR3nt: TGTGCCAGCAGGTCCCGTAGTGTCGACGGGGGCTACACCTTC

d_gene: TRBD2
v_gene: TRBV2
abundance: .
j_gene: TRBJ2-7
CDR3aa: CASSEAHKTSGPYEQYF
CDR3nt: TGTGCCAGCAGTGAAGCCCATAAGACTAGCGGCCCCTACGAGCAGTACTTC

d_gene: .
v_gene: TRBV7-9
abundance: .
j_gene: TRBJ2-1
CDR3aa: CASSFHYNEQFF
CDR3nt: TGTGCCAGCAGCTTCCATTACAATGAGCAGTTCTTC

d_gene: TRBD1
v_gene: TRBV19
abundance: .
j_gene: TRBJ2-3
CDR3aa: CASIDRGVADTQYF
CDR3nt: TGTGCCAGTATTGACAGGGGAGTTGCAGATACGCAGTATTTT

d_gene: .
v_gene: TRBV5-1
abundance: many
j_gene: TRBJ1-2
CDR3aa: CASSLDPAYGYTF
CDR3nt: TGCGCCAGCAGCTTGGATCCAGCCTATGGCTACACCTTC

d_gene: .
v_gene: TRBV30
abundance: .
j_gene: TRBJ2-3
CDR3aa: CAWSGSGTKKQYF
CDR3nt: TGTGCCTGGAGTGGATCCGGGACGAAGAAGCAGTATTTT

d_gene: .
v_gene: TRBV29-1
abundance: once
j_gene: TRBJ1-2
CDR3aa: CSVEDWRGGDYGYTF
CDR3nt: TGCAGCGTTGAAGATTGGAGGGGTGGGGACTATGGCTACACCTTC

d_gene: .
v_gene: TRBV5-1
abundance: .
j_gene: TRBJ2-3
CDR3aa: CASSSDNYRADTQYF
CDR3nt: TGCGCCAGCAGCTCCGACAACTACAGGGCAGATACGCAGTATTTT

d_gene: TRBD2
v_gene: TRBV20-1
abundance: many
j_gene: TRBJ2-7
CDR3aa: CSGALAGAPYEQYF
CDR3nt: TGCAGTGGGGCCCTAGCGGGGGCTCCCTACGAGCAGTACTTC

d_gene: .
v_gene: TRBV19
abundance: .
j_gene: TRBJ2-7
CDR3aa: CASSFVANNEQYF
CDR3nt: TGTGCCAGTAGTTTTGTGGCCAACAACGAGCAGTACTTC

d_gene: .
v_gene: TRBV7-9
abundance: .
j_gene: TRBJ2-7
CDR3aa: CASSLGRFEQYF
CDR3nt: TGTGCCAGCAGCTTGGGACGCTTCGAGCAGTACTTC

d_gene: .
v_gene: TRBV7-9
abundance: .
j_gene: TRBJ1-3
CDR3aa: CASSLVGVGNTIYF
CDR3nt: TGTGCCAGCAGCTTAGTCGGGGTCGGAAACACCATATATTTT

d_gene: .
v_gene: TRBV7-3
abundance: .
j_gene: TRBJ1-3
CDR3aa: CASRQLSSGNTIYF
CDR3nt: TGTGCCAGCAGACAGTTAAGCTCTGGAAACACCATATATTTT